This T cell receptor beta chain originates from a study of T cells after posttransplantation cyclophosphamide. Study-wide points: TRB overlap between skin or GI tissue T cells and blood was limited. Later blood repertoires were often dominated by clones from the donor CD8+ memory compartment.

Sequenced by immunoSEQ multiplex PCR; TCRdb stores in-frame clones only, minus some. This table holds around 30,000 clones, roughly 90% found once. On this clone itself: Its matching antigen is unknown.

The length of the CDR3 is 13 residues. Per germline, CDR1 SGHKS and CDR2 YYEKEE (reference sequence). V lost 4 bases and J lost 4, with 11 bases in between. Material: PBMCs. This clonotype was obtained from a woman aged 35 to 49 with a blood cancer, CMV-positive, and with a related stem cell donor. The gene calls are TRBV5-5 and TRBJ2-5; possibly TRBD2 for D (6 bases). The CDR3 is CASSRTGVETQYF. CDR3 DNA: TGTGCCAGCAGCAGAACGGGAGTAGAGACCCAGTACTTC. The full variable domain, in which reference TRBV5-5 and TRBJ2-5 provide the parts outside the CDR3, is DAGVTQSPTHLIKTRGQQVTLRCSPISGHKSVSWYQQVLGQGPQFIFQYYEKEERGRGNFPDRFSARQFPNYSSELNVNALLLGDSALYLCASSRTGVETQYFGPGTRLLVL.